Listed below are T cell receptor beta chains from one sample, sequenced in a study of blood T cell repertoires in COVID-19. Data came from immunoSEQ multiplex PCR; TCRdb stores just in-frame clones and leaves some out. The data show some 160,000 clones, roughly 91% seen once. Sequencing was done on a sample of peripheral blood. All receptors derive from a man aged 18 to 30 with COVID-19, enrolled during active disease. Each CDR3 is given with its conserved first and last residue. Some rows mark clone size as missing; the rest say once, few, many or name a class of expanded clone.

>TRBJ1-2|TRBV27|.
CASSPNRQGWNGYTF
>TRBJ2-1|TRBV6-6|.
CASSLLQGYEQFF
>TRBJ2-7|TRBV28|.
CASSSRGLGEQYF
>TRBJ2-4|TRBV13|.
CASSATGQGHPLAKNIQYF
>TRBJ1-1|TRBV20-1|.
CSASTYGRADTEAFF
>TRBJ1-4|TRBV28|.
CAVNRDRKEKLFF
>TRBJ1-3|TRBV19|.
CASMIQGSGNTIYF
>TRBJ2-3|TRBV27|.
CASSLIGRSTDTQYF
>TRBJ1-3|TRBV16|.
CASSQSKMAGLHSSGNTIYF
>TRBJ2-1|TRBV5-6|.
CASSLTSGYNEQFF
>TRBJ1-1|TRBV10-3|.
CAISESARNTEAFF
>TRBJ1-3|TRBV30|.
CAWSTGGGNTIYF
>TRBJ2-7|TRBV5-1|.
CASSYLGGTYEQYF
>TRBJ2-7|TRBV5-1|.
CASSKATSYEQYF
>TRBJ1-4|TRBV28|.
CASRGTGVVEKLLF
>TRBJ1-2|TRBV24-1|.
CATSDYDRRGYTF
>TRBJ1-2|TRBV5-1|.
CASSSDGRYGYTF
>TRBJ2-2|TRBV7-3|few
CASSLTPSGNTGELFF
>TRBJ2-1|TRBV7-6|.
CASSLRDRGTDEQFF
>TRBJ2-3|TRBV19|.
CASSIRTSGTTDTQYF
>TRBJ2-1|TRBV6-4|.
CASSDRSTGGIAGTRNEQFF
>TRBJ2-3|TRBV4-2|.
CASSQHGRTSTDTQYF
>TRBJ1-2|TRBV6-5|.
CASIPDWVGGYTF
>TRBJ2-7|TRBV30|once
CAWTPGNPYEQYF
>TRBJ2-7|TRBV12-3/TRBV12-4|once
CASRSGGYEQYF
>TRBJ1-3|TRBV19|.
CASRPWEFSGNTIYF
>TRBJ2-1|TRBV7-3|.
CASSSGTSGQTSYNEQFF
>TRBJ2-3|TRBV27|once
CASSLLAGGPTDTQYF
>TRBJ2-3|TRBV24-1|.
CATSDLSGAASTDTQYF
>TRBJ2-7|TRBV7-8|.
CASSLPTTGQADEQYF
>TRBJ2-7|TRBV28|.
CASISLNRGVDEQYF
>TRBJ1-5|TRBV6-2/TRBV6-3|.
CASSYANGQRNQPQHF
>TRBJ2-1|TRBV18|.
CASSPTDTNYNEQFF
>TRBJ1-2|TRBV29-1|.
CSVTRDRGSTNGYTF
>TRBJ2-2|TRBV7-3|.
CASSLFAGSRGTGELFF
>TRBJ1-1|TRBV7-2|.
CASSLKAGFWNTEAFF
>TRBJ2-3|TRBV4-3|.
CASSHYATGPGADTQYF
>TRBJ1-1|TRBV29-1|.
CSVARQGLNTEAFF
>TRBJ2-4|TRBV19|.
CASSLLFKPAKNIQYF
>TRBJ1-5|TRBV3-1/TRBV3-2|.
CASSQEMGAGNQPQHF